This TCR beta chain was identified during a study of blood T cell repertoires in COVID-19. Study-wide background: Samples representing acute and convalescent COVID-19 were sourced from the United States, Italy and Spain. Nucleic acid was either cDNA or gDNA, and it came from T cells, B-cell-depleted T cells, or PBMCs.

Original methodology: Reference gene primer amplification yielded estimated nucleated cell counts. Some clones are missing from TCRdb's copy, which holds only in-frame ones; the method was immunoSEQ multiplex PCR. From that table come the V and J calls and clone size; the DNA was used to work out D and trimming. The table lists fewer than 150,000 clones, approximately 89% of them singletons, with around 4.1% in the top ten. Germline V gives CDR1 SGHVS, CDR2 FQNEAQ. The CDR3 is made up of 14 amino acids. V was cut by 5 bases and J by 10 bases, with 18 bases left in between. The chain joins TRBV7-8 to TRBJ2-1, with a tentative D call TRBD2 (6 bases). The receptor was isolated from a human donor in a cohort sampled during active COVID-19. The sequenced sample was peripheral blood. The CDR3 loop reads CASSKPGLPLEQFF. The CDR3 nucleotides read TGTGCCAGCAGCAAGCCGGGACTCCCTTTAGAGCAGTTCTTC.